Below, 3 T cell receptor beta chains from the same sample are listed, as sequenced in a study of blood T cell repertoires in COVID-19. The protocol was immunoSEQ multiplex PCR, while the TCRdb copy is restricted to in-frame clones and leaves out a portion. The sample contains about 280,000 clones, around 90% of which appear only once. Sequencing input: peripheral blood. The receptors derive from a man aged 18 to 30 with active or convalescent COVID-19.

This clone was seen only a few times. The CDR3 nucleotides read TGTGCCAGCAGTTACGGACTAGCGGGCCTTAACAATGAGCAGTTCTTC. Translation gives CASSYGLAGLNNEQFF. The chain recombines TRBV6-2 or TRBV6-3 with TRBJ2-1; 11 nucleotides line up with TRBD2. V lost 2 bases, J lost 5 bases, and 5 bases stayed unmatched. CDR1 MNHEY and CDR2 SVGEGT come from the germline V gene. CDR3 length equals 16 residues.

This chain connects TRBV7-9 to TRBJ1-2, with TRBD1 matching over 10 bases. V gave up 3 bases and J gave up 6 bases; unmatched junction bases: 7. The CDR3 is made up of 15 amino acids. The V gene's germline CDR1 is SEHNR and CDR2 FQNEAQ (reference sequence). CDR3 DNA sequence: TGTGCCAGCAGCTTTGGACAGGGGGTAGTGGATGGCTACACCTTC. Protein product: CASSFGQGVVDGYTF.

This chain joins TRBV5-6 and TRBJ2-1; 9 nucleotides line up with TRBD1. V gave up 4 bases and J gave up 13 bases; unmatched junction bases: 12. Looked up from germline, CDR1 is SGHDT and CDR2 is YYEEEE. There are 14 residues in the CDR3. CDR3 in amino acids: CASSPGTGYLEQFF. DNA of the CDR3: TGTGCCAGCAGCCCTGGGACAGGGTACTTAGAACAGTTCTTC.